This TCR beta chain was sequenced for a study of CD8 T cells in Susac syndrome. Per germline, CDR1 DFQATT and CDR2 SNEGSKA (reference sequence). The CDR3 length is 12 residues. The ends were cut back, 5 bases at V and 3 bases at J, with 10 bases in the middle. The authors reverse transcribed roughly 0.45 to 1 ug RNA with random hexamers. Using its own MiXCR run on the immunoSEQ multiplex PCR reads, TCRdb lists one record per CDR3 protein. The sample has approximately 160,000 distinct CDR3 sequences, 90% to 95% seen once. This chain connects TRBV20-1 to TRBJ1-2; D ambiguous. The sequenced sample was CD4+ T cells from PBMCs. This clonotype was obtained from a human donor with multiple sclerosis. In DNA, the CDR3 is TGCAGTGCTCCGGGTGATGACTATGGCTACACCTTC. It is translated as CSAPGDDYGYTF.